The present TCR beta chain was sequenced within a study of PD-L1 blockade in urothelial cancer. For the study at large: About 90% of the 29 patients were males with bladder-origin urothelial cancer.

Sequenced by immunoSEQ multiplex PCR; TCRdb stores in-frame clones only, minus some. The sample carries around 92,000 clones, roughly 90% recorded once. CDR1 is MGHRA and CDR2 is YSYEKL in the germline V gene. V was pared by 3 bases and J by 4 bases, with 16 bases of the junction left unmatched. The CDR3 is 18 amino acids. Specified time point: pretreatment peripheral blood. This specimen consisted of PBMCs, obtained around atezolizumab (anti-PD-L1) treatment. The chain links TRBV4-1 to TRBJ1-1, with TRBD1 matching over 8 bases. The receptor was isolated from a woman older than 75 with urothelial cancer. The CDR3 DNA reads as TGCGCCAGCAGCCACCGCTCCACCGGGACAGGTAGGCCCACTGAAGCTTTCTTT. Translation: CASSHRSTGTGRPTEAFF.